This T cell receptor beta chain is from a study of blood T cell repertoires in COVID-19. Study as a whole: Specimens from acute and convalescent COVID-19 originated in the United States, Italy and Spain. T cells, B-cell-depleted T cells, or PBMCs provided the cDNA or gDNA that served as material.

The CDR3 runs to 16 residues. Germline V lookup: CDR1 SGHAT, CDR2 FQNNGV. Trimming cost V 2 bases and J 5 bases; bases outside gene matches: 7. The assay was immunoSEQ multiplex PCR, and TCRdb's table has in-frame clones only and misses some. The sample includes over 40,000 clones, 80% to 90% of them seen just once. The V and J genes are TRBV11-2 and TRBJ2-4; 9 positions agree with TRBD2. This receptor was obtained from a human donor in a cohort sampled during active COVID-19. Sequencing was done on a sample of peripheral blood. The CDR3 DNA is TGTGCCAGCAGCTTACTGGGTAGCGGGAGCCAAAACATTCAGTACTTC. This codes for CASSLLGSGSQNIQYF. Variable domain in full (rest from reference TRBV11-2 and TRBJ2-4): EAGVAQSPRYKIIEKRQSVAFWCNPISGHATLYWYQQILGQGPKLLIQFQNNGVVDDSQLPKDRFSAERLKGVDSTLKIQPAKLEDSAVYLCASSLLGSGSQNIQYFGAGTRLSVL.